This entry features one T cell receptor beta chain sequence. Its antigen is not known. With 60 Vbeta and 13 Jbeta primers, the PCR was carried out. Clones were read by immunoSEQ multiplex PCR, and TCRdb kept only the in-frame ones, dropping some. The data contain just under 95,000 clones, over 75% of them singletons. This entry belongs to a study of cytomegalovirus exposure and HLA in healthy donors. Study conclusions and caveats: One cluster of highly shared sequence variants probably arose as a sequencing artifact. Cytomegalovirus association was listed for about 180 TCR beta chains.

The clonotype was recovered from a girl aged 2-9 years in good health and CMV-seropositive. The sequenced sample was PBMCs.

CDR3 DNA sequence: TGCGCCAGCAGCTTGGAAGAGGGAGGTCTTGAGACCCAGTACTTC. Amino acid sequence: CASSLEEGGLETQYF. The V call is TRBV5-1, the J call TRBJ2-5; tentative D call: TRBD2 (6 bases). The CDR3 consists of 15 residues. The V and J ends lost 0 bases and 5 bases respectively, with 14 bases between them. Germline V gene data show CDR1 as SGHRS and CDR2 as YFSETQ.